This T cell receptor (beta chain) was found in a study of cytotoxic CD8 clonotypes in ibrutinib-treated CLL. Overall study context: The subjects consisted of 11 relapsed/refractory and roughly 15 treatment-naive individuals, with approximately 17 IGHV unmutated.

Cryopreserved PBMCs yielded about 2 micrograms of genomic DNA for TCR beta libraries. V lost 0 bases and J 3 bases, leaving 13 bases between the germline ends. CDR1 is SGHNT and CDR2 is YYREEE in the germline V gene (reference sequence). This CDR3 comprises 15 residues. TCRdb's copy holds only in-frame clones and misses some; the assay was immunoSEQ multiplex PCR. The table records some 200,000 clones, 75% to 85% of them present only once. This TCR was recovered from a human donor with chronic lymphocytic leukemia. The chain has TRBV5-4 and TRBJ2-7, with D uncertain. The sample in question was PBMCs, obtained after 12 months of ibrutinib treatment. CDR3 bases: TGTGCCAGCAGCTTGGATCCGACGCCGAGCTACGAGCAGTACTTC. Translating gives CASSLDPTPSYEQYF.